This TCR beta chain appears in the sequencing data of a study of T cell responses to AZD1222 COVID-19 vaccine. General study findings and limits: After two AZD1222 doses, spike-specific TCR breadth and depth rose versus day 0.

There are a few counts of this clone. Its antigen is not known. Profiling relied on immunoSEQ multiplex PCR, and the TCRdb table lists in-frame clones only, not all of them. This sample has about 120,000 clones; 65% to 85% occur once, and the top ten carry roughly 10%. This clonotype was obtained from an adult in good health. Specimen: peripheral blood, collected on day 0 of AZD1222 vaccination.

DNA for the CDR3: TGTGCCAGTAGTAGGGGACCCAGAGCAGAGACCCAGTACTTC. It translates to CASSRGPRAETQYF. The chain joins TRBV19 to TRBJ2-5; D tentatively fits TRBD1 or TRBD2 (5 bases each). With 4 bases removed from V and 4 bases from J, the gap between germline ends came to 13 bases. This CDR3 is 14 amino acids long. Germline lookup yields CDR1 LNHDA and CDR2 SQIVND (reference sequence).